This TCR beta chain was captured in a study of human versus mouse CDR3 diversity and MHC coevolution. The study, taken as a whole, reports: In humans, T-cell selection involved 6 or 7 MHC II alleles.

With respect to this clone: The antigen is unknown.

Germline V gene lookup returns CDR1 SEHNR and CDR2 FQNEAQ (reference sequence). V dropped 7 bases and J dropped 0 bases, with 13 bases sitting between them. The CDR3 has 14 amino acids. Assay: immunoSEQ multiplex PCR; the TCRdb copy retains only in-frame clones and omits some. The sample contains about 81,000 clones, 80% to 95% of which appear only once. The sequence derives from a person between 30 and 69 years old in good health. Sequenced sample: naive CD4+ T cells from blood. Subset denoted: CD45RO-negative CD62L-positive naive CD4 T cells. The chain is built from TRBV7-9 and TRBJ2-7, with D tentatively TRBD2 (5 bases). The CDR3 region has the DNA TGTGCCAGCAAACAAGGACTGGACTCCTACGAGCAGTACTTC. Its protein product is CASKQGLDSYEQYF.